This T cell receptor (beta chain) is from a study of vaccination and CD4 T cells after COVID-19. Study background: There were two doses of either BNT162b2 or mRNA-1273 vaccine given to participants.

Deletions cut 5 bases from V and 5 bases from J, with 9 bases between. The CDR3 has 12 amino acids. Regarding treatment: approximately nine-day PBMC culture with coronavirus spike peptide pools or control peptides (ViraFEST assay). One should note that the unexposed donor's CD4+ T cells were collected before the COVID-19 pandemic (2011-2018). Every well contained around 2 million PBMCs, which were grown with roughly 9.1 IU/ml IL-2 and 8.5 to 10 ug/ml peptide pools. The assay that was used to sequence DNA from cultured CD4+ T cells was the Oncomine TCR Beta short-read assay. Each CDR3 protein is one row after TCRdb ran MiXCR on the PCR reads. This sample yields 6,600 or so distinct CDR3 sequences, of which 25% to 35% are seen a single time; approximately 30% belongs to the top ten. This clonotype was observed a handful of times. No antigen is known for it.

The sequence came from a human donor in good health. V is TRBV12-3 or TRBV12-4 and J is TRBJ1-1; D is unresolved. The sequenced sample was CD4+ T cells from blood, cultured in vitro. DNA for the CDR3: TGTGCCAGCAGTACGATAGGGACTGAAGCTTTCTTT. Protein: CASSTIGTEAFF.